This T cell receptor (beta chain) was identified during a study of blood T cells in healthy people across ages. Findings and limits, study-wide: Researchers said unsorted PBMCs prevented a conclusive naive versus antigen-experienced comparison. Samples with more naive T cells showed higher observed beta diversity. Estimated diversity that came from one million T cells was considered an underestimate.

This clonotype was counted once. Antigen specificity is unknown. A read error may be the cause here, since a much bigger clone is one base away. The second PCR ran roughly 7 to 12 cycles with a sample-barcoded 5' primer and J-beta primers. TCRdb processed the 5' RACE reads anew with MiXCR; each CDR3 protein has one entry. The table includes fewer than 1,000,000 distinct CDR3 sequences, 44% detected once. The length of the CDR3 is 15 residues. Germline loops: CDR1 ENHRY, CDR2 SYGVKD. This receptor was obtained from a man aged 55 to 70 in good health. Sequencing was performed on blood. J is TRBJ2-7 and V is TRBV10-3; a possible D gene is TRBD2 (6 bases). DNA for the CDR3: TGTACCATCAGTGGCCCAGGAGGGTTCGGGGACGAGCAGTACTTC. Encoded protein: CTISGPGGFGDEQYF.